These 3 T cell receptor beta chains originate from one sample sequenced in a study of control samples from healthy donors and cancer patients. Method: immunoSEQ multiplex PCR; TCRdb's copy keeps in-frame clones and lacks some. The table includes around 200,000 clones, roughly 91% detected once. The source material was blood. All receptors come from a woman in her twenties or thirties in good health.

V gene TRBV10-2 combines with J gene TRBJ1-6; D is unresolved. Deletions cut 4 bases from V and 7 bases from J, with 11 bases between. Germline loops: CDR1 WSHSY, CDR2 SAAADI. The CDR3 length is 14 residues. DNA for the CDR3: TGCGCCAGCAGTGGACAAGGCGTCAATTCACCCCTCCACTTT. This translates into CASSGQGVNSPLHF.

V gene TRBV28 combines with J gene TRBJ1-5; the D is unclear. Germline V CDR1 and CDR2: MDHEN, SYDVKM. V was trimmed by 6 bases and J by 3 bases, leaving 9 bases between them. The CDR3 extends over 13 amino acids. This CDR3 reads CASRGRHNQPQHF. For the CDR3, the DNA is TGTGCCAGCAGAGGACGTCACAATCAGCCCCAGCATTTT.

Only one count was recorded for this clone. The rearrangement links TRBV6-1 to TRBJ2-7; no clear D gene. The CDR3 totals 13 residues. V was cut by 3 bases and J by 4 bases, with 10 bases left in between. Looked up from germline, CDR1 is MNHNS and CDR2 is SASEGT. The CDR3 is CASSDLFGYEQYF. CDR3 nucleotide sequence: TGTGCCAGCAGTGATCTTTTCGGGTACGAGCAGTACTTC.